This T cell receptor (beta chain) was identified during a study of blood T cells in healthy people across ages. General study findings and limits: Diversity of TCR beta correlated strongly with naive T cell percentage.

Using a J-beta primer mix together with a sample-barcoded 5' primer, a second PCR was run for roughly 6 to 11 cycles. Sequencing of every sample gave 3 million or more CDR3-containing paired-end reads. TCRdb recomputed calls from the 5' RACE reads with MiXCR, one row per CDR3 protein. In the table there are about 580,000 distinct CDR3 sequences, under 55% of which are singletons. The ends were cut back, 1 base at V and 14 bases at J, with 13 bases in the middle. This CDR3 is built from 12 residues. CDR1 and CDR2 from the germline V gene are SNHLY and FYNNEI. Of note for this clonotype: What it binds is unknown.

This receptor was obtained from a man aged 80 or over in good health. The chain joins TRBV2 to TRBJ2-3; unclear D gene. The sequencing sample was made of blood. The CDR3 is CASSEGRYVPYF. As DNA, the CDR3 is TGTGCCAGCAGTGAAGGGCGGTACGTCCCGTATTTT.